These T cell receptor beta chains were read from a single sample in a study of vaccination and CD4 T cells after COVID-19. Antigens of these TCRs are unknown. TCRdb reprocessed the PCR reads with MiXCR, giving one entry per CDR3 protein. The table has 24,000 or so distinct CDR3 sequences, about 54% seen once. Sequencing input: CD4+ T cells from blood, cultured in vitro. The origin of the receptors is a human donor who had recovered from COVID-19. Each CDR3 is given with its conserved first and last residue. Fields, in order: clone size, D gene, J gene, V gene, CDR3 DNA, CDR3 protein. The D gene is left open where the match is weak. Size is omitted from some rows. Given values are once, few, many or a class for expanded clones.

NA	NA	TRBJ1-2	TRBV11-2	TGTGCCAGCAGCTCCGGTCCAAACTATGGCTACACCTTC	CASSSGPNYGYTF
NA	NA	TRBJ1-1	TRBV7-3	TGTGCCAGCAGCCGAACCTCGGCCACTGAAGCTTTCTTT	CASSRTSATEAFF
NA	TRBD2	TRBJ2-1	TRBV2	TGTGCCAGCAGTGGTAGCGGGGGGGCGGGCAATGAGCAGTTCTTC	CASSGSGGAGNEQFF
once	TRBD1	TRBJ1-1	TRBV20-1	TGCAGTGCGCCTACGGGACAGTCGAACACTGAAGCTTTCTTT	CSAPTGQSNTEAFF
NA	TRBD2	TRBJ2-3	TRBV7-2	TGTGCCAGCAAGGTGGTAGCGGGAGGAAGCACAGATACGCAGTATTTT	CASKVVAGGSTDTQYF
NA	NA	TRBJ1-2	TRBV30	TGTGCCTGGAGTCCGGGGCAGGGAGGCTACACCTTC	CAWSPGQGGYTF
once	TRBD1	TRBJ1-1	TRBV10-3	TGTGCCATCAGTGCGAGACCGGGACAGTTAACTGAAGCTTTCTTT	CAISARPGQLTEAFF
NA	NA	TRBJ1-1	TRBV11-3	TGTGCCAGCAGCTTGTTAGCAAACACTGAAGCTTTCTTT	CASSLLANTEAFF
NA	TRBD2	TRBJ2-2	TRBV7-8	TGTGCCAGCAGCCCGTTGACTAGCGGGAACACCGGGGAGCTGTTTTTT	CASSPLTSGNTGELFF
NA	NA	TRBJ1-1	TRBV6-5	TGTGCCAGCAGTTACAGACTCCCGACGGGTGAAGCTTTCTTT	CASSYRLPTGEAFF
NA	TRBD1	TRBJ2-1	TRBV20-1	TGCAGTGCTAGCTACAGGGGGCCTCGCAATGAGCAGTTCTTC	CSASYRGPRNEQFF
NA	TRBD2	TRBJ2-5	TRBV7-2	TGTGCCAGCAGCTTCGGACTAGCGGGAGGCTTACAAGAGACCCAGTACTTC	CASSFGLAGGLQETQYF
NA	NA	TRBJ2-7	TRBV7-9	TGTGCCAGCACGCCCTCCGACAGTTACGAGCAGTACTTC	CASTPSDSYEQYF
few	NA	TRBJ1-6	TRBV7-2	TGTGCCAGCAGCTTAGGGTTTGAGCAGGGGCGGATCAGCTCACCCCTCCACTTT	CASSLGFEQGRISSPLHF